The TCR beta chain under discussion was sequenced for a study of blood T cells in healthy people across ages. Study background: Template switching picked up about one barcoded beta molecule for each two T cells.

Per sample, no less than 5 micrograms of total RNA were extracted. Trimming shortened V by 1 base and J by 1 base, and 15 bases separated the two germline ends. The CDR3 consists of 17 residues. CDR1 KGHDR and CDR2 SFDVKD come from the germline V gene. A J-beta primer mix and a sample-barcoded 5' primer were used in a second PCR of about 7 to 12 cycles. All samples gave at least 3 million CDR3-containing paired-end reads. Each CDR3 protein gets one entry after TCRdb re-called the 5' RACE reads with MiXCR. The sample has roughly 1,700,000 distinct CDR3 sequences; 28% are singletons. General study points: Naive T cell percentage strongly correlated with TCR beta diversity.

This clonotype appeared a few times. What it binds is unknown. The chain has TRBV24-1 and TRBJ2-5; D is unresolved. This receptor was taken from a woman in her twenties or thirties in good health. Sequencing used blood. The CDR3 spells CATSDLDEITLQETQYF. CDR3 sequence (DNA): TGTGCCACCAGTGATTTAGATGAGATAACCCTCCAAGAGACCCAGTACTTC.